Below, 6 T cell receptor beta chains from the same sample are listed, as sequenced in a study of glioma-infiltrating T cells. Amplification of TCR alpha and beta CDR3 regions from RNA used iRepertoire nested multiplex PCR. Each CDR3 protein is one row after TCRdb ran MiXCR on the multiplex PCR reads. The sample carries about 94,000 distinct CDR3 sequences, about 23% recorded once. Sequenced: glioma tissue, nonneoplastic brain tissue, or PBMCs (not recorded which). All receptors derive from a human donor with low-grade glioma or glioblastoma, undergoing nonglioma brain surgery, or in good health (not recorded which).

Regarding this clonotype: The final CDR3 position lacks the conserved phenylalanine or tryptophan, pointing to a likely read error. This chain joins TRBV20-1 and TRBJ1-1; D is undetermined. V lost 6 bases and J lost 6, with 14 bases in between. Germline-derived CDR1 and CDR2 are DFQATT and SNEGSKA (reference sequence). The CDR3 contains 12 residues. The CDR3 DNA sequence: TGCAGTGCCAGTTGGGTGGTGGCTGAAGCTTTCTCT. Translated: CSASWVVAEAFS.

This clonotype was seen at least ten times. The V call is TRBV6-1, the J call TRBJ2-1, with D unresolved. The CDR3 extends over 15 amino acids. Germline-derived CDR1 and CDR2 are MNHNS and SASEGT. Trimming cost V 6 bases and J 0 bases, with 12 bases left between them. This CDR3 is CASSPGPGSYNEQFF. Here the CDR3 DNA reads TGTGCCAGCAGCCCCGGGCCCGGCTCCTACAATGAGCAGTTCTTC.

V is TRBV11-3 and J is TRBJ2-2; 7 bases align to TRBD1. The ends lost 2 bases at V and 7 bases at J; junction bases unmatched: 4. The length of the CDR3 is 14 residues. Germline-derived CDR1 and CDR2 are SGHNT and YENEEA. The CDR3 loop is CASSLQGEIGELFF. For the CDR3, the DNA is TGTGCCAGCAGCTTACAGGGGGAGATCGGGGAGCTGTTTTTT.

This clonotype was observed many times. The V gene is TRBV14, the J gene TRBJ1-2; D call uncertain. Trimming shortened V by 3 bases and J by 0 bases, and 14 bases separated the two germline ends. CDR1 is SGHDN and CDR2 is FVKESK in the germline V gene. The CDR3 consists of 16 residues. The CDR3 sequence: CASSHPAGPANYGYTF. DNA for the CDR3: TGTGCCAGCAGCCATCCCGCCGGGCCTGCTAACTATGGCTACACCTTC.

Comment on this clonotype: A read error may explain this, as a much larger clone is one base away. This chain links TRBV2 with TRBJ1-6, with no clear D. Germline values: CDR1 SNHLY, CDR2 FYNNEI. The CDR3 sequence is 13 residues long. In nucleotides, the CDR3 is TGTGCCAGCAGTCCGGGATATAATTCACCCCCCCACTTT. This sequence encodes CASSPGYNSPPHF. Full variable domain (outside the CDR3, taken from reference TRBV2 and TRBJ1-6): EPEVTQTPSHQVTQMGQEVILRCVPISNHLYFYWYRQILGQKVEFLVSFYNNEISEKSEIFDDQFSVERPDGSNFTLKIRSTKLEDSAMYFCASSPGYNSPPHFGNGTRLTVT.

V usage is TRBV19 and J usage is TRBJ2-2; D gene unclear. V lost 3 bases, J lost 0 bases, and 8 bases lay in between. The CDR3 spans 15 residues. Germline lookup yields CDR1 LNHDA and CDR2 SQIVND (reference sequence). The CDR3 nucleotides are TGTGCCAGTAGTATTACAGCTGCGAACACCGGGGAGCTGTTTTTT. Translation: CASSITAANTGELFF.